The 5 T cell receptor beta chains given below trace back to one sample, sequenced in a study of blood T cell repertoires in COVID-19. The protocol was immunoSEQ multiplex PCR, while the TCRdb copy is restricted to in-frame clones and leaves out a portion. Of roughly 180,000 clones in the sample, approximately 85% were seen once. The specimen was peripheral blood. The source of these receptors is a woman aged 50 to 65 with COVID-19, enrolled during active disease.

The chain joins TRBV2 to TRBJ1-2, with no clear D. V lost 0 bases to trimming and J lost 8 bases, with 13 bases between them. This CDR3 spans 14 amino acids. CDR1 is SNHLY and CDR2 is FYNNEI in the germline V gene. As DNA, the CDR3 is TGTGCCAGCAGTGAAGCATCAGGAGCGGGGGGCTACACCTTC. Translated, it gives CASSEASGAGGYTF.

CDR3 protein: CAISMGQGGHQYF. The CDR3 DNA is TGTGCCATCAGCATGGGACAGGGTGGTCATCAGTACTTC. The rearrangement links TRBV10-3 to TRBJ2-7, with TRBD1 matching over 9 bases. With 6 bases clipped from V and 10 bases from J, the junction kept 10 bases outside the gene matches. This CDR3 has 13 amino acids. Germline CDR1 and CDR2: ENHRY and SYGVKD.

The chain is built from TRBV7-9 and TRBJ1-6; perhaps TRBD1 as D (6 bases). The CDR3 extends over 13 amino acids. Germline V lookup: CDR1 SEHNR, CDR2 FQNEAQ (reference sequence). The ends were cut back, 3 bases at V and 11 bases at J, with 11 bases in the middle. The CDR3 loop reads CASSLQGQAPLHF. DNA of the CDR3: TGTGCCAGCAGCTTGCAGGGGCAGGCACCCCTCCACTTT.

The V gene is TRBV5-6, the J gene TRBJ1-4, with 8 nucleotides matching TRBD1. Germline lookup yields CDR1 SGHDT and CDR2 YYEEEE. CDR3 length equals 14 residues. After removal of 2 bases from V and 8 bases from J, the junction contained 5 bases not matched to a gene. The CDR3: CASSFGQGYEKLFF. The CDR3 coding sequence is TGTGCCAGCAGCTTCGGACAGGGTTACGAAAAACTGTTTTTT.

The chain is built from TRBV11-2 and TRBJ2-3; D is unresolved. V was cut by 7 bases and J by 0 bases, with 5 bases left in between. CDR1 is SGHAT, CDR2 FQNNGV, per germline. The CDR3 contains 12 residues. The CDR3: CASTPSTDTQYF. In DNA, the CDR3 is TGTGCCAGCACCCCTAGCACAGATACGCAGTATTTT.